Listed below are T cell receptor beta chains from one sample, sequenced in a study of blood T cell repertoires in COVID-19. This table comes from immunoSEQ multiplex PCR, and its TCRdb copy is limited to in-frame clones, with some not included. Of approximately 230,000 clones listed, around nine tenths are singletons. The material sequenced was peripheral blood. These receptors were obtained from a man aged 18 to 35 with active or convalescent COVID-19. Each CDR3 is given with its conserved first and last residue. D genes are given only for firm matches. For some rows the clone size is stated as once, few or many, or as a class when expanded; others skip it.

>TRBJ2-7|15|.|.|TRBV2
TGTGCCAGCAGGCCATTCGGGCAGGGTGCCTACGAGCAGTACTTC
CASRPFGQGAYEQYF
>TRBJ2-7|14|.|.|TRBV6-6
TGTGCCAGCAGTTTGGACAGCCCCGCCTACGAGCAGTACTTC
CASSLDSPAYEQYF
>TRBJ1-2|13|.|.|TRBV28
TGTGCCAGCAGGTCAGATCTTAACTATGGCTACACCTTC
CASRSDLNYGYTF
>TRBJ2-7|14|.|.|TRBV27
TGTGCCAGCAGTTTCTCGGGGAAGTTGGACGAGCAGTACTTC
CASSFSGKLDEQYF
>TRBJ1-2|15|.|TRBD1|TRBV19
TGTGCCAGTAGTCCATCACAGGGGGCCCTATATGGCTACACCTTC
CASSPSQGALYGYTF
>TRBJ2-3|13|.|.|TRBV9
TGTGCCAGCAGCGTAGCAGGGGTAGATACGCAGTATTTT
CASSVAGVDTQYF
>TRBJ1-2|12|.|TRBD1|TRBV5-1
TGCGCCAGCAGCTTGGTGACAGGGGTTTACACCTTC
CASSLVTGVYTF
>TRBJ2-7|15|few|.|TRBV19
TGTGCCAGTAGTATTGACGGGGGACGGCGCTACGAGCAGTACTTC
CASSIDGGRRYEQYF
>TRBJ1-5|13|.|.|TRBV2
TGTGCCAGCAGTGTGACAGAAAATCAGCCCCAGCATTTT
CASSVTENQPQHF
>TRBJ1-2|11|few|.|TRBV6-5
TGTGCCAGCGGGGCAGACTATGGCTACACCTTC
CASGADYGYTF
>TRBJ1-5|14|.|.|TRBV2
TGTGCCAGCAGTGACAGGGATAACAATCAGCCCCAGCATTTT
CASSDRDNNQPQHF
>TRBJ1-1|12|.|.|TRBV25-1
TGTGCCAGCAGATTAGGGGGTACTGAAGCTTTCTTT
CASRLGGTEAFF
>TRBJ2-3|10|.|.|TRBV20-1
TGCAGTGCTAGAGTACAGGGGCAGTATTTT
CSARVQGQYF
>TRBJ2-1|15|.|TRBD2|TRBV7-6
TGTGCCAGCAGCCCCGGGGGGGCCCCCATAAATGAGCAGTTCTTC
CASSPGGAPINEQFF
>TRBJ2-1|16|.|.|TRBV7-6
TGTGCCAGCAGCTTAGCGGTAGCGGACATATACAATGAGCAGTTCTTC
CASSLAVADIYNEQFF
>TRBJ2-1|13|.|.|TRBV11-2
TGTGCCAGCAGCTTGGACAGAAACAATGAGCAGTTCTTC
CASSLDRNNEQFF
>TRBJ1-3|17|.|.|TRBV25-1
TGTGCCAGCAGTGAAGAGCGGGAAGCAGTAAGTGGAAACACCATATATTTT
CASSEEREAVSGNTIYF
>TRBJ1-5|14|once|.|TRBV6-4
TGTGCCAGCAGTGCGGACGGGGGCAATCAGCCCCAGCATTTT
CASSADGGNQPQHF
>TRBJ1-6|16|.|.|TRBV21-1
TGTGCCAGCCTACACCCCGGGGGCTCCTATAATTCACCCCTCCACTTT
CASLHPGGSYNSPLHF
>TRBJ1-5|13|.|.|TRBV19
TGTGCCACCGAGGGGGGGGGCTATCAGCCCCAGCATTTT
CATEGGGYQPQHF
>TRBJ2-7|12|.|.|TRBV7-9
TGTGCCAGCAGCTTAGCTGTAGGGGATTCGTACTTC
CASSLAVGDSYF
>TRBJ2-7|15|once|TRBD2|TRBV6-2/TRBV6-3
TGTGCCAGCAGCACTTTAGCGGGGGGGAACTACGAGCAGTACTTC
CASSTLAGGNYEQYF
>TRBJ1-1|10|.|.|TRBV29-1
TGCAGCGTCCTCCTCACTGAAGCTTTCTTT
CSVLLTEAFF
>TRBJ1-2|14|few|TRBD1|TRBV27
TGTGCCAGCAGGCGGACAGGGACGCCCTATGGCTACACCTTC
CASRRTGTPYGYTF
>TRBJ2-5|17|once|TRBD1|TRBV7-9
TGTGCCAGCAGCTTAGGGTTCGGACAGGGGGCCCAAGAGACCCAGTACTTC
CASSLGFGQGAQETQYF
>TRBJ2-2|17|.|TRBD2|TRBV18
TGTGCCAGCTCACCTCCAAATGGACTAGCGGGGGCCGGGGAGCTGTTTTTT
CASSPPNGLAGAGELFF
>TRBJ2-7|16|few|.|TRBV4-3
TGCGCCAGCAGCCAAGATCCTGGACAGCGGTCCCACGAGCAGTACTTC
CASSQDPGQRSHEQYF
>TRBJ1-2|12|.|.|TRBV10-3
TGTGCCATCACTGCGGGGAACTATGGCTACACCTTC
CAITAGNYGYTF
>TRBJ2-1|16|.|TRBD2|TRBV5-4
TGTGCCAGCAGCTGGGGACTAGCGGGGGGTCACAATGAGCAGTTCTTC
CASSWGLAGGHNEQFF
>TRBJ2-7|14|once|.|TRBV18
TGTGCCAGCTCACGAGGACAGAATTTATACGAGCAGTACTTC
CASSRGQNLYEQYF
>TRBJ1-5|13|.|TRBD1|TRBV2
TGTGCCAGCAAAGACAGGGTCAATCAGCCCCAGCATTTT
CASKDRVNQPQHF
>TRBJ2-1|13|once|.|TRBV5-5
TGTGCCAGCAGCTTGCCCGGGGGAAATGAGCAGTTCTTC
CASSLPGGNEQFF
>TRBJ2-3|15|.|.|TRBV7-9
TGTGCCAGCAGCTTAGTTGGAGTTAGCACAGATACGCAGTATTTT
CASSLVGVSTDTQYF
>TRBJ2-3|17|.|.|TRBV5-1
TGCGCCAGCAGCTTGGGGACTGTCGGTCCTAGCACAGATACGCAGTATTTT
CASSLGTVGPSTDTQYF
>TRBJ1-1|15|.|TRBD1|TRBV18
TGTGCCAGCTCACCATTGGACAGGGGGCACACTGAAGCTTTCTTT
CASSPLDRGHTEAFF
>TRBJ1-2|15|.|.|TRBV5-4
TGTGCCAGCAGCTTAGTCGACAGGCTGAACTATGGCTACACCTTC
CASSLVDRLNYGYTF
>TRBJ1-2|17|.|TRBD1|TRBV14
TGTGCCAGCAGCCAGATTACAGGGGGCGCTTCCGGCTATGGCTACACCTTC
CASSQITGGASGYGYTF
>TRBJ1-2|16|.|TRBD1|TRBV5-6
TGTGCCAGCAGCTCTAGACGACAGGGGGCATACTATGGCTACACCTTC
CASSSRRQGAYYGYTF
>TRBJ2-1|16|.|TRBD2|TRBV27
TGTGCCAGCAGCACTCGCGGACTAGCGGGTTACAATGAGCAGTTCTTC
CASSTRGLAGYNEQFF
>TRBJ2-3|17|.|TRBD2|TRBV15
TGTGCCACCAGCAGGAGACGACTAGCGGGAGACACAGATACGCAGTATTTT
CATSRRRLAGDTDTQYF
>TRBJ2-2|16|.|.|TRBV13
TGTGCCAGCAGCTCCGGAGACTGGAAGAACACCGGGGAGCTGTTTTTT
CASSSGDWKNTGELFF
>TRBJ2-1|15|.|TRBD1|TRBV30
TGTGCCTGGAGTCCCGGGACAGGGAGGTACAATGAGCAGTTCTTC
CAWSPGTGRYNEQFF
>TRBJ1-1|12|.|.|TRBV5-4
TGTGCCAGCAGTTCCTGGAACACTGAAGCTTTCTTT
CASSSWNTEAFF
>TRBJ2-1|15|once|TRBD2|TRBV9
TGTGCCAGCAATAGCGGGTCCCCCGACTACAATGAGCAGTTCTTC
CASNSGSPDYNEQFF
>TRBJ2-1|18|.|.|TRBV15
TGTGCCACCAGCAGAGAAAGGGGCGGCTACAGCTCCTACAATGAGCAGTTCTTC
CATSRERGGYSSYNEQFF
>TRBJ1-1|14|.|.|TRBV19
TGTGCCAGTAGTATAGCTCTACGGGAGAATGAAGCTTTCTTT
CASSIALRENEAFF
>TRBJ1-2|14|.|.|TRBV28
TGTGCCAGCACCGTACAGGGAAATGACTATGGCTACACCTTC
CASTVQGNDYGYTF
>TRBJ2-7|12|.|.|TRBV18
TGTGCCAGCTCAACTCAAACCTACGAGCAGTACTTC
CASSTQTYEQYF
>TRBJ2-1|16|.|.|TRBV13
TGTGCCAGCAGCTTAGGCAGCGGTAGCTCCTACAATGAGCAGTTCTTC
CASSLGSGSSYNEQFF
>TRBJ2-1|14|once|.|TRBV11-2
TGTGCCAGCAGCTTAGTTATCTCGGGCAATGAGCAGTTCTTC
CASSLVISGNEQFF
>TRBJ1-6|14|.|TRBD1|TRBV4-2
TGTGCCAGCAGCATTGGACAGGGACATTCACCCCTCCACTTT
CASSIGQGHSPLHF
>TRBJ2-5|15|.|TRBD1|TRBV7-2
TGTGCCAGCAGCTTCAATAAGGGGGCAGGGGAGACCCAGTACTTC
CASSFNKGAGETQYF
>TRBJ2-7|15|.|TRBD2|TRBV27
TGTGCCAGCAGTTTGGAACTAGCGGGAGTCTACGAGCAGTACTTC
CASSLELAGVYEQYF
>TRBJ2-3|14|.|.|TRBV7-2
TGTGCCAGCAGCTTAAGCACTAGCACAGATACGCAGTATTTT
CASSLSTSTDTQYF
>TRBJ2-7|15|once|TRBD1|TRBV5-6
TGTGCCAGCAGCTTCAGAGGGACAGGGTCGTACGAGCAGTACTTC
CASSFRGTGSYEQYF
>TRBJ1-1|14|.|TRBD1|TRBV6-6
TGTGCCAGCCAACCCCGACAGGGGAACACTGAAGCTTTCTTT
CASQPRQGNTEAFF
>TRBJ1-4|16|.|TRBD1|TRBV28
TGTGCCAGCAGTTCGATCTGGACAGGAGGGACTGAAAAACTGTTTTTT
CASSSIWTGGTEKLFF
>TRBJ1-2|15|.|.|TRBV30
TGTGCCTGGAGTGTTCTGGACACGGCACAGTATGGCTACACCTTC
CAWSVLDTAQYGYTF
>TRBJ1-1|13|.|.|TRBV2
TGTGCCAGCAGCGATGCGGGGCTTACTGAAGCTTTCTTT
CASSDAGLTEAFF